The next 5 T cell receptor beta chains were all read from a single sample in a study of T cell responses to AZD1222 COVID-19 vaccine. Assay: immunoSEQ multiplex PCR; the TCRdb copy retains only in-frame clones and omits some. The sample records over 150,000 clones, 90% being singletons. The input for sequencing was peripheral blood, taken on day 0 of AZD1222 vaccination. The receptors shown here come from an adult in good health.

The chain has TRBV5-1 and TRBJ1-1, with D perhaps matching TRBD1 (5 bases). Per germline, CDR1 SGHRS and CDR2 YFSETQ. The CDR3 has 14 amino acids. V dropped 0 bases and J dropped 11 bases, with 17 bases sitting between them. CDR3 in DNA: TGCGCCAGCAGCTTGGTTCGGGGCCCCCGTGGGGCTTTCTTT. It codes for CASSLVRGPRGAFF.

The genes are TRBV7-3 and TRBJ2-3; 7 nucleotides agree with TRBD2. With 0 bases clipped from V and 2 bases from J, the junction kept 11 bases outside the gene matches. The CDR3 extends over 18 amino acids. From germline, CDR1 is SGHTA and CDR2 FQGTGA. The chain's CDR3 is CASSLTAASGLPTDTQYF. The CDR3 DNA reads TGTGCCAGCAGCTTAACAGCTGCTAGCGGACTACCCACAGATACGCAGTATTTT.

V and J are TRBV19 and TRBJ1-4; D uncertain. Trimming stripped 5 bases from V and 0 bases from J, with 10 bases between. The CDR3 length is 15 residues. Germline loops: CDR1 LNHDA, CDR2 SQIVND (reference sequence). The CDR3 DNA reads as TGTGCCAGTAGTGACCGGTCAGCAACTAATGAAAAACTGTTTTTT. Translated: CASSDRSATNEKLFF. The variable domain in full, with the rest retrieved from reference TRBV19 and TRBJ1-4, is DGGITQSPKYLFRKEGQNVTLSCEQNLNHDAMYWYRQDPGQGLRLIYYSQIVNDFQKGDIAEGYSVSREKKESFPLTVTSAQKNPTAFYLCASSDRSATNEKLFFGSGTQLSVL.

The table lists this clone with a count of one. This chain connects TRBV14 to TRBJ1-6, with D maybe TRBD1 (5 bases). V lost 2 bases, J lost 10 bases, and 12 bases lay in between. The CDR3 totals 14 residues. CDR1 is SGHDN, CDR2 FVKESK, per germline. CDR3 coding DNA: TGTGCCAGCAGCCAAACGTGGGGCGGGTCACCCCTCCACTTT. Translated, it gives CASSQTWGGSPLHF.

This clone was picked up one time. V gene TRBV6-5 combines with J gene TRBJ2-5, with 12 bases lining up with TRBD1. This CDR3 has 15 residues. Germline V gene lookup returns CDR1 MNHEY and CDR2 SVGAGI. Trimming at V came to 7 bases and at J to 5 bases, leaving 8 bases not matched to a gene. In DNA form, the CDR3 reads TGTGCCAGCAACCGGGACAGGGGGCTTGGGGAGACCCAGTACTTC. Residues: CASNRDRGLGETQYF.